The 8 T cell receptor beta chains below all came from one sample that was sequenced in a study of blood T cell repertoires in COVID-19 (dated by TCRdb to the early 2020s). Library construction relied on the immunoSEQ multiplex PCR assay. Sourced from immuneACCESS, this table was stored by TCRdb with only in-frame sequences that have V and J called. A share of the clones is absent; for the studies checked, an unresolved V gene accounts for under half, and the remainder has no known explanation. The sample table holds approximately 31,000 clones, of which 80% to 95% were seen once. Under 4% of the sample lies in the top ten. What was sequenced was peripheral blood. The receptors here all came from a man aged 60 to 69 with acute or convalescent COVID-19.

The V gene is TRBV7-8, the J gene TRBJ1-2; no firm D call. CDR1 and CDR2 from the germline V gene are SGHVS and FQNEAQ. V gave up 5 bases and J gave up 2 bases, with 12 bases separating them. The CDR3 runs to 14 residues. The DNA for the CDR3 is TGTGCCAGCAGCCCGAGGACGGGGAACTATGGCTACACCTTC. It encodes CASSPRTGNYGYTF.

The chain combines TRBV7-6 with TRBJ2-5; 11 bases are shared with TRBD2. Trimming took 6 bases from V and 2 from J; bases not matched to a gene: 11. CDR3 length equals 17 residues. Germline CDR1 and CDR2: SGHVS and FNYEAQ. The DNA of the CDR3 is TGTGCCAGCAGTTTCGGTTTTAGCGGGAGGGGACAAGAGACCCAGTACTTC. This codes for CASSFGFSGRGQETQYF.

This chain uses TRBV6-2 or TRBV6-3 with TRBJ1-6; possible D gene TRBD1, 5 bases. Looked up from germline, CDR1 is MNHEY and CDR2 is SVGEGT. V was shortened by 0 bases and J by 3 bases, with 9 bases between the two germline ends. This CDR3 region has 16 residues. CDR3 in amino acids: CASSYSTGDYNSPLHF. The CDR3 DNA reads TGTGCCAGCAGTTACTCTACAGGCGACTATAATTCACCCCTCCACTTT.

V and J are TRBV30 and TRBJ1-4, with a possible D match to TRBD1 (6 bases). Deletions cut 2 bases from V and 0 bases from J, with 16 bases between. There are 17 residues in the CDR3. Germline CDR1 and CDR2: GTSNPN and SVGIG (reference sequence). The CDR3 region is CAWSLGAGIATNEKLFF. In nucleotides, the CDR3 is TGTGCCTGGAGTTTGGGGGCAGGGATTGCAACTAATGAAAAACTGTTTTTT.

Written as DNA, the CDR3 is TGTGCCAGCAGTTACTCGTCGGTAGCGGGAGAAAATGAGCAGTTCTTC. This translates into CASSYSSVAGENEQFF. The chain has TRBV6-5 and TRBJ2-1, with 9 bases aligning to TRBD2. The CDR3 runs to 16 residues. Germline V gene lookup returns CDR1 MNHEY and CDR2 SVGAGI. J lost 7 bases, V lost 0 bases, and 7 bases had no gene match.

The chain carries TRBV28 and TRBJ1-1; TRBD1 might be the D (5 bases). This CDR3 is 15 amino acids long. Looked up from germline, CDR1 is MDHEN and CDR2 is SYDVKM. V lost 5 bases, J lost 5 bases, and 18 bases lay in between. The CDR3 protein is CASSAQEGRRTEAFF. The DNA of the CDR3 is TGTGCCAGCAGTGCCCAGGAGGGGCGAAGGACTGAAGCTTTCTTT.

In nucleotides, the CDR3 is TGTGCCAGCAATGAGGACAGGAGCACAGATACGCAGTATTTT. As protein: CASNEDRSTDTQYF. This chain links TRBV11-3 with TRBJ2-3, with TRBD1 identical over 7 bases. After removal of 7 bases from V and 0 bases from J, the junction contained 4 bases not matched to a gene. Per the germline V gene, CDR1 is SGHNT and CDR2 is YENEEA. The CDR3 totals 14 residues. The complete variable domain, with remaining parts taken from reference TRBV11-3 and TRBJ2-3, reads EAGVVQSPRYKIIEKKQPVAFWCNPISGHNTLYWYLQNLGQGPELLIRYENEEAVDDSQLPKDRFSAERLKGVDSTLKIQPAELGDSAVYLCASNEDRSTDTQYFGPGTRLTVL.

The J gene is TRBJ1-3, the V gene TRBV2, with 7 positions matching TRBD1. There are 15 residues in the CDR3. From germline, CDR1 is SNHLY and CDR2 FYNNEI. V was pared by 6 bases and J by 0 bases, with 5 bases of the junction left unmatched. The CDR3 DNA reads TGTGCCAGCAGGCGACAGGGTCACTCTGGAAACACCATATATTTT. The encoded protein is CASRRQGHSGNTIYF. The variable domain in full, completed from reference TRBV2 and TRBJ1-3, reads EPEVTQTPSHQVTQMGQEVILRCVPISNHLYFYWYRQILGQKVEFLVSFYNNEISEKSEIFDDQFSVERPDGSNFTLKIRSTKLEDSAMYFCASRRQGHSGNTIYFGEGSWLTVV.